Listed here are 8 T cell receptor beta chains from one sample, sequenced in a study of cytomegalovirus exposure and HLA in healthy donors. Use of 60 Vbeta and 13 Jbeta primers characterized the PCR. Clones were read by immunoSEQ multiplex PCR, and TCRdb kept only the in-frame ones, dropping some. The sample has approximately 140,000 clones, 55% to 75% seen once. The specimen was PBMCs. These receptors were collected from a woman aged 55 to 70 in good health and CMV-seropositive.

This clone came up a few times. This rearrangement joins TRBV6-5 to TRBJ2-5; no clear D. Germline V CDR1 and CDR2: MNHEY, SVGAGI. Deletions cut 6 bases from V and 7 bases from J, with 15 bases between. This CDR3 spans 13 amino acids. The CDR3 sequence is CASSSDSPGTQYF. CDR3 nucleotides: TGTGCCAGCAGCTCCGATAGTCCGGGGACCCAGTACTTC.

The rearrangement joins TRBV5-1 to TRBJ2-3, with TRBD2 matching over 11 bases. Germline values: CDR1 SGHRS, CDR2 YFSETQ. The CDR3 loop spans 16 amino acids. V shed 2 bases, J shed 0 bases, and the junction held 2 bases outside the gene matches. The CDR3: CASSFRTSGSTDTQYF. DNA for the CDR3: TGCGCCAGCAGCTTCCGGACTAGCGGGAGCACAGATACGCAGTATTTT.

This clone has more than one count but fewer than ten. The J gene is TRBJ2-2, the V gene TRBV7-9; maybe TRBD2 (6 bases). Germline-derived CDR1 and CDR2 are SEHNR and FQNEAQ (reference sequence). The CDR3 covers 13 residues. V lost 4 bases to trimming and J lost 10 bases, with 13 bases between them. CDR3 residues: CASSSTSYSELFF. The CDR3 coding sequence is TGTGCCAGCAGCTCGACTAGTTACTCGGAGCTGTTTTTT. Using reference TRBV7-9 and TRBJ2-2 for the parts outside the CDR3, the full variable domain is DTGVSQNPRHKITKRGQNVTFRCDPISEHNRLYWYRQTLGQGPEFLTYFQNEAQLEKSRLLSDRFSAERPKGSFSTLEIQRTEQGDSAMYLCASSSTSYSELFFGEGSRLTVL.

This chain uses TRBV7-2 with TRBJ1-2, with D possibly being TRBD1 (5 bases). The V gene lost 5 bases and the J gene lost 3 bases, with 22 bases spanning the gap. The CDR3 has 17 residues. Germline lookup yields CDR1 SGHTA and CDR2 FQGNSA. As DNA, the CDR3 is TGTGCCAGCAGCCCAGGCCGCTCGCGGGGGGTTTACTATGGCTACACCTTC. Protein sequence: CASSPGRSRGVYYGYTF.

The CDR3 DNA is TGCGCCAGAAAACTAGGACAGGGCAGGACTGAAGCTTTCTTT. Amino acid sequence: CARKLGQGRTEAFF. The V call is TRBV10-1, the J call TRBJ1-1; 8 positions match TRBD1. V shed 9 bases, J shed 5 bases, and the junction held 11 bases outside the gene matches. The CDR3 runs to 14 residues. CDR1 and CDR2 (germline): WNHNN, SYGVQD (reference sequence).

This sequence joins TRBV2 and TRBJ2-1, with 12 bases identical to TRBD2. Germline V CDR1 and CDR2: SNHLY, FYNNEI. CDR3 length equals 16 residues. The junction had 9 bases not matched to a gene; V was cut back by 8 bases and J by 4 bases. CDR3 region: CASAQLLAGGYNEQFF. In DNA form, the CDR3 reads TGTGCCAGCGCCCAACTACTAGCGGGAGGATACAATGAGCAGTTCTTC.

The rearrangement joins TRBV28 to TRBJ1-1; 7 nucleotides align to TRBD1. The CDR3 totals 12 residues. CDR1 and CDR2 from the germline V gene are MDHEN and SYDVKM. J was trimmed by 9 bases and V by 11 bases; bases with no gene match: 12. CDR3 loop: CAHISLQGKAFF. The CDR3 DNA reads as TGTGCCCACATATCATTACAGGGGAAAGCTTTCTTT.

This clone was detected a few times. The chain couples TRBV9 to TRBJ2-1; no definite D call. This CDR3 has 12 amino acids. In germline, CDR1 is SGDLS, CDR2 YYNGEE. The V end was cut by 3 bases, the J end by 7 bases, with 8 bases between. The CDR3 loop reads CASSETGNEQFF. The CDR3 nucleotides read TGTGCCAGCAGCGAAACCGGTAATGAGCAGTTCTTC.